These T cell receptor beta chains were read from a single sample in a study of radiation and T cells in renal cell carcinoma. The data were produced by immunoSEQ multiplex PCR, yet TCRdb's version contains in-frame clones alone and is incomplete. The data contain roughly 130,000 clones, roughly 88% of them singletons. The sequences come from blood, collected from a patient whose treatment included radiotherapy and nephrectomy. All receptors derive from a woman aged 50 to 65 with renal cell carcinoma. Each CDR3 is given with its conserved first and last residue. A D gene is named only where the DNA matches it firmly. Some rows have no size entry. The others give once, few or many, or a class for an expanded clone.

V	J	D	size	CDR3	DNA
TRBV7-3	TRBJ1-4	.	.	CASSLTPGSNEKLFF	TGTGCCAGCAGCTTAACCCCGGGATCTAATGAAAAACTGTTTTTT
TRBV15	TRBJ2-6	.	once	CATSRDRDGSGANVLTF	TGTGCCACCAGCAGAGATCGAGACGGCTCTGGGGCCAACGTCCTGACTTTC
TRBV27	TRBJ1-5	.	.	CASRGGSNSNQPQHF	TGTGCCAGCAGAGGAGGGAGCAATAGCAATCAGCCCCAGCATTTT
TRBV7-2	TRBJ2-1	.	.	CASSLAGEKQFF	TGTGCCAGCAGCTTAGCGGGGGAAAAGCAGTTCTTC
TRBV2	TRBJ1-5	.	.	CASSRGAEQPQHF	TGTGCCAGCAGTAGGGGGGCAGAACAGCCCCAGCATTTT
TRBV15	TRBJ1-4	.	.	CATSRGKGKVGGEKLFF	TGTGCCACCAGCAGAGGAAAGGGGAAGGTGGGAGGTGAAAAACTGTTTTTT
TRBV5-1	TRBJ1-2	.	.	CASSAGTLLGYTF	TGCGCCAGCAGCGCCGGGACATTGCTTGGCTACACCTTC
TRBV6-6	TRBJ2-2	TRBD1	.	CASSYRAGGLTGELFF	TGTGCCAGCAGTTACCGGGCAGGGGGCTTAACCGGGGAGCTGTTTTTT
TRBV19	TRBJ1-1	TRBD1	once	CASSNTGGTEAFF	TGTGCCAGTTCTAATACAGGGGGCACTGAAGCTTTCTTT
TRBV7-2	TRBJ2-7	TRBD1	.	CASSQGDSSSYEQYF	TGTGCCAGCAGCCAAGGGGACAGCAGCTCCTACGAGCAGTACTTC
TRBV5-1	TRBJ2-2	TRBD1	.	CASSSGQGVGAGELFF	TGCGCCAGCAGCTCGGGACAGGGCGTGGGTGCCGGGGAGCTGTTTTTT
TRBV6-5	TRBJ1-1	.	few	CASSYGGVSEAFF	TGTGCCAGCAGTTACGGAGGGGTTTCTGAAGCTTTCTTT
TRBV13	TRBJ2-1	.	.	CASSFRGTLYNEQFF	TGTGCCAGCAGCTTCCGGGGCACCCTCTACAATGAGCAGTTCTTC
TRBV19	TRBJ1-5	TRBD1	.	CASSGDSRPQHF	TGTGCCAGTAGTGGGGACAGCCGGCCCCAGCATTTT
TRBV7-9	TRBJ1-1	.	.	CASSRTSPPEAFF	TGTGCCAGCAGCCGTACTAGCCCGCCTGAAGCTTTCTTT
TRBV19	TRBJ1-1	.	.	CASSQGRTETRAFF	TGTGCCAGTTCTCAGGGACGCACGGAGACAAGAGCTTTCTTT
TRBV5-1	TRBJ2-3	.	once	CASSLGDDTQYF	TGCGCCAGCAGCTTGGGGGATGATACGCAGTATTTT
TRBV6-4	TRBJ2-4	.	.	CASSETGAKNIQYF	TGTGCCAGCAGCGAGACAGGAGCCAAAAACATTCAGTACTTC
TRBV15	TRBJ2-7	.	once	CATSRDLMNEQYF	TGTGCCACCAGCAGAGATCTAATGAACGAGCAGTACTTC
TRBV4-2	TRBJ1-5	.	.	CASSQIGAVQPQHF	TGTGCCAGCAGCCAAATTGGGGCGGTTCAGCCCCAGCATTTT
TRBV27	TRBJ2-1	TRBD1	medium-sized	CASSHGQGAAEQFF	TGTGCCAGCAGCCATGGCCAGGGGGCGGCCGAGCAGTTCTTC
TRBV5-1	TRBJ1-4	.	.	CASSPTGTNEKLFF	TGCGCCAGCAGCCCGACCGGAACTAATGAAAAACTGTTTTTT